This T cell receptor beta chain comes out of a study of shared clonotypes between healthy human individuals. As for the study in general: CD4 naive and CD4 memory each took three plates per donor, while CD8 naive took two and CD8 memory one. The study, taken as a whole, reports: The study found roughly 5% of naive CD4 clonotypes shared across several donors. Sampling included only blood; tissue repertoires likely differ. Non-shared clonotypes displayed generation probabilities falling below those of clonotypes present in all four donors.

Here immunoSEQ multiplex PCR was the method, and the copy in TCRdb shows in-frame clones only, minus some. Among approximately 2.1 million clones listed, just over 90% were seen once. As concerns this clone: Its specificity is unknown.

CDR3 size: 12 residues. The germline V gene encodes CDR1 SGHTA and CDR2 FQGNSA. Trimming stripped 11 bases from V and 2 bases from J, with 12 bases between. The specimen sequenced was naive CD4+ T cells from PBMCs. Subset indicated: CD45RA+ positively selected. The clonotype comes from a man aged 18 to 29 in good health. Some clones in this sample may be carry-over from other donors' samples. The J gene is TRBJ2-5, the V gene TRBV7-2; a possible D gene is TRBD1 (5 bases). CDR3 protein: CAARGLQETQYF. Here the CDR3 DNA reads TGTGCCGCAAGGGGCCTACAAGAGACCCAGTACTTC.